This is a list of T cell receptor beta chains from one sample in a study of T cells expressing NK-cell markers. TCRdb reanalyzed the 5' RACE reads, giving one entry per CDR3 protein sequence and no DNA. This repertoire includes around 470,000 distinct CDR3 sequences. Sequenced sample: blood T cells: a sorted CD56 or NKG2C T cell subset, CD4+ or CD8+ T cells, or bulk PBMC T cells (not recorded which). The receptor source for this set is a woman in her fifties or sixties in good health. CDR3s include the opening cysteine and the closing phenylalanine or tryptophan. The order of the fields is J gene, V gene, CDR3 protein.

j_gene: TRBJ2-5; v_gene: TRBV5-1; CDR3aa: CASSLELGGRAVETQYF
j_gene: TRBJ1-3; v_gene: TRBV5-1; CDR3aa: CASSLEGVGNTIYF
j_gene: TRBJ2-7; v_gene: TRBV12-3/TRBV12-4; CDR3aa: CASSYRGGVETGSYEQYF
j_gene: TRBJ2-2; v_gene: TRBV5-1; CDR3aa: CASSLERIYTGELFF
j_gene: TRBJ2-7; v_gene: TRBV10-2; CDR3aa: CASQLAGDEQYF
j_gene: TRBJ2-1; v_gene: TRBV20-1; CDR3aa: CSARDGGQGWYNEQFF
j_gene: TRBJ2-2; v_gene: TRBV14; CDR3aa: CASSQERYRSGELFF
j_gene: TRBJ2-2; v_gene: TRBV5-1; CDR3aa: CASSLGSSGSITGELFF
j_gene: TRBJ2-5; v_gene: TRBV5-1; CDR3aa: CASSLDRVQETQYF
j_gene: TRBJ2-3; v_gene: TRBV6-5; CDR3aa: CASSYGGRVDTQYF
j_gene: TRBJ2-3; v_gene: TRBV5-1; CDR3aa: CASSLASNRPRDTQYF
j_gene: TRBJ1-1; v_gene: TRBV6-1; CDR3aa: CASSGLQGASEAFF
j_gene: TRBJ2-5; v_gene: TRBV4-2; CDR3aa: CASSQDRGSTSASDETQYF
j_gene: TRBJ1-2; v_gene: TRBV6-1; CDR3aa: CASRTDGGGYGYTF
j_gene: TRBJ2-5; v_gene: TRBV6-5; CDR3aa: CAVRGWETQYF
j_gene: TRBJ1-4; v_gene: TRBV12-3/TRBV12-4; CDR3aa: CASSLSPSNEKLFF
j_gene: TRBJ1-2; v_gene: TRBV6-2/TRBV6-3; CDR3aa: CASSYGSQYGYTF
j_gene: TRBJ1-1; v_gene: TRBV24-1; CDR3aa: CATADRRNTEAFF
j_gene: TRBJ2-6; v_gene: TRBV27; CDR3aa: CASSLMGAGANVLTF